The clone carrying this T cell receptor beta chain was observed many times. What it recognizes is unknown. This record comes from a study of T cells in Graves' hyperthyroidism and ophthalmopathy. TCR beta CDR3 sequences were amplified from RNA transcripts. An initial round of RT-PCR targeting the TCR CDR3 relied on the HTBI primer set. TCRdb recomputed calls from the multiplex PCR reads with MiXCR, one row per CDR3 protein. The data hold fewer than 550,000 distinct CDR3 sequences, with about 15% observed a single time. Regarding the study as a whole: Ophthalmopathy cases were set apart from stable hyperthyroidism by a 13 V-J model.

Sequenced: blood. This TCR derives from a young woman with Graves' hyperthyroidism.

The CDR3 DNA is TGTGCCAGCAGCCAAGACGGTGGAGGGTGGGGTCCACAAGGAGATACGCAGTATTTT. Translated: CASSQDGGGWGPQGDTQYF. The rearrangement links TRBV3-1 to TRBJ2-3; TRBD2 is a possible D gene (6 bases). CDR3 length: 19 amino acids. V was pared by 0 bases and J by 5 bases, with 24 bases between. Germline assignment: CDR1 LGHDT and CDR2 YNNKEL (reference sequence).